The clone carrying this T cell receptor (beta chain) occurred a few times. What it recognizes is unknown. This specimen comes from a study of early T cells in non-severe SARS-CoV-2 infection. Study in general: The authors sequenced bulk RNA from unsorted whole blood, leaving chains unpaired. Study-wide findings and caveats: The matching step, a VDJdb search, favored anti-spike CD8 responses and missed private and CD4 specificities.

Unique molecular identifiers were attached to individual cDNA molecules. TCRdb reprocessed the 5' RACE reads via MiXCR and lists one record per CDR3 protein. The sample contains tens of thousands of distinct CDR3 sequences, under 15% of which appear only once. This CDR3 has 17 residues. Germline CDR1 KGHSH, CDR2 LQKENI. V was pared by 3 bases and J by 0 bases, with 5 bases of the junction left unmatched. The rearrangement uses TRBV18 and TRBJ2-7, with 13 bases that match TRBD2. What was sequenced was whole blood. The receptor's source is an adult who was a healthcare worker with PCR-confirmed SARS-CoV-2 infection or an uninfected control (not recorded which). The CDR3 nucleotides read TGTGCCAGCTCACCCCCATGGACTAGCGGGAGCTCCTACGAGCAGTACTTC. This codes for CASSPPWTSGSSYEQYF.